This T cell receptor beta chain emerged from a study of T cells after yellow fever vaccination. Study outcomes and limitations: Boosting was followed by the reappearance of most primary-vaccination clones (just under 98% CD4, roughly 90% CD8). Across the CD4 and CD8 compartments, a small share of clonotypes was present in both.

Each CDR3 protein is one row after TCRdb ran MiXCR on the 5' RACE reads. The repertoire includes about 320,000 distinct CDR3 sequences, over 8.5% of them detected once, and approximately 3% sits in the top ten. CDR3 length: 14 residues. The germline gives CDR1 SGHTA, CDR2 FQGNSA. V was clipped by 3 bases and J by 1 base, with 9 bases between them. This clonotype was detected many times. Antigen specificity is unknown. The chain couples TRBV7-2 to TRBJ1-2, with a possible D match to TRBD1 (5 bases). This sequence originates from a man between 18 and 29 years old who received the YFV17D yellow fever vaccine. Sequenced here: CD4+ T cells sorted from PBMCs, sampled 45 days after the yellow fever booster vaccination. The CDR3 protein is CASSFGGVNYGYTF. Here the CDR3 DNA reads TGTGCCAGCAGCTTTGGAGGGGTTAACTATGGCTACACCTTC.